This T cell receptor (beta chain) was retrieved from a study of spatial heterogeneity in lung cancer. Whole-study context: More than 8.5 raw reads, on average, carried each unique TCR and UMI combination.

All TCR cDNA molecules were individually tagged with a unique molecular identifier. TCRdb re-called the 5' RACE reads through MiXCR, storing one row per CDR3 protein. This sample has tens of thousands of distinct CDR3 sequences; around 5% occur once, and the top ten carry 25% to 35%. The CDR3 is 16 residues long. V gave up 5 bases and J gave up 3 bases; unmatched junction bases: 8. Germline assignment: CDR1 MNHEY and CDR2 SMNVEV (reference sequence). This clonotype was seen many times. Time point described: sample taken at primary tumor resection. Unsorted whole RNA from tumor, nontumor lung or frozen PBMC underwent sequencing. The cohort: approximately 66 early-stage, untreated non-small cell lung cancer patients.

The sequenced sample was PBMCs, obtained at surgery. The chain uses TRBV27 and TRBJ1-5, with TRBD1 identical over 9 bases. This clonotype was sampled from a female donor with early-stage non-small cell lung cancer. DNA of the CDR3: TGTGCCAGCAGTCCAATGGACAGGGGTGACAATCAGCCCCAGCATTTT. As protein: CASSPMDRGDNQPQHF.